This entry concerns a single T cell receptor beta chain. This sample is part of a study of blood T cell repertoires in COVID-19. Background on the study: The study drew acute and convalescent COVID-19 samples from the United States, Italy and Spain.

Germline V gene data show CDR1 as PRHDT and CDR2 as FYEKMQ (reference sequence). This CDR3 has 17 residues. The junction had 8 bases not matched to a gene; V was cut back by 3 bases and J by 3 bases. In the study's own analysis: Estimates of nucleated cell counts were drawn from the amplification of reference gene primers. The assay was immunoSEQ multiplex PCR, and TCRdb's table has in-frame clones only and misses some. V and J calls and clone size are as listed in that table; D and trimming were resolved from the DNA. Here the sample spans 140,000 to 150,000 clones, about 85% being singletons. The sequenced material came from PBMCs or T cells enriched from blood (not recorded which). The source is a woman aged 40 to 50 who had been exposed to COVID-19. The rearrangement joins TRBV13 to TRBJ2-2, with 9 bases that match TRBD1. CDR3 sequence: CASSFRRTGEDTGELFF. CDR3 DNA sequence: TGTGCCAGCAGCTTTCGACGGACAGGGGAGGACACCGGGGAGCTGTTTTTT.